This T cell receptor (beta chain) was identified in a study of T-cell reconstitution after alpha-beta-depleted transplantation in children. This clonotype was seen more than once but under ten times. Unique molecular identifiers featured in how the TCRbeta library was prepared. TCRdb independently ran MiXCR on the PCR reads; one entry per CDR3 protein. This table holds about 460,000 distinct CDR3 sequences, about an eighth found once. Sequenced material: PBMCs from the stem cell graft donor, taken from the stem cell graft. The clonotype comes from a human donor who donated a stem cell graft to a child with combined immunodeficiency.

The CDR3 sequence: CASSFQGSVGEQFF. CDR3 nucleotide sequence: TGTGCCAGCAGCTTCCAGGGTAGTGTAGGTGAGCAGTTCTTC. The J gene is TRBJ2-1, the V gene TRBV5-8; a possible D gene is TRBD1 (5 bases). Between the trimmed V and J ends, which lost 2 bases and 9 bases, there was a span of 15 bases. The germline V gene has CDR1 SGHTS and CDR2 YDEGEE. The CDR3 length is 14 residues.